This paragraph reports one TCR beta chain. Amplification used 60 Vbeta primers and 13 Jbeta primers. Assay used: immunoSEQ multiplex PCR; TCRdb lists only in-frame clones, some missing. The listing contains some 75,000 clones. The sample belongs to a study of cytomegalovirus exposure and HLA in healthy donors. This clonotype originated in a female donor in good health and CMV-seropositive. Sample: PBMCs.

Written as DNA, the CDR3 is TGTGCCAGCTCACCCCGGACTAGCGGGGGGAATACGCAGTATTTT. It yields the protein CASSPRTSGGNTQYF. V is TRBV18 and J is TRBJ2-3, with TRBD2 matching 14 bases. CDR3 length: 15 amino acids. Losses at the gene ends were 3 bases for V and 7 bases for J; bases not matched to a gene: 3. Germline values: CDR1 KGHSH, CDR2 LQKENI.